This T cell receptor beta chain originates from a study of cytomegalovirus exposure and HLA in healthy donors. Study-level results: Donor immune exposure was known only as CMV serostatus. The study put 150 to 200 TCR beta chains on its list as cytomegalovirus-associated. One variant, a missense change in DCLRE1C, was linked in a later analysis to TCR beta V- and J-gene trimming.

A remark on this clone: The target antigen is unknown.

Donors sampled were nominally healthy, though unrecorded immune exposures were likely. The primer mix had 60 Vbeta and 13 Jbeta primers. Measured with immunoSEQ multiplex PCR; TCRdb has only the in-frame clones, and not every one. The data contain some 110,000 clones, approximately 80% of them singletons. Sequenced material: PBMCs. This TCR was sampled from a man aged 50 to 59 in good health and CMV-seropositive.

CDR3: CASSKQGSGYTF. CDR3 sequence (DNA): TGTGCCAGTAGTAAACAGGGGTCCGGCTACACCTTC. The rearrangement uses TRBV19 and TRBJ1-2, with TRBD1 matching 7 bases. The CDR3 is made up of 12 amino acids. CDR1 and CDR2 (germline): LNHDA, SQIVND (reference sequence). Trimming at V came to 4 bases and at J to 8 bases, leaving 4 bases not matched to a gene.